A selection of T cell receptor beta chains follows, all from one sample in a study of regulatory T cells in long-lasting Graves disease. TCRdb fed the multiplex PCR reads into MiXCR, producing one record per CDR3 protein. The sample consists of about 540,000 distinct CDR3 sequences, about 13% of them appearing once. This sample also appeared in a second study, on T cells in Graves' hyperthyroidism and ophthalmopathy.

The sequences come from peripheral blood mononuclear cells (PBMCs), collected at new diagnosis, from a patient treated with antithyroid drugs. The receptor source for this set is a man aged 30 to 45 with Graves disease. Each CDR3 is given with its conserved first and last residue. The D gene is left open where the match is weak. Clone size is given for some rows only: seen once, a few or many times, or a class if the clone is expanded.

>TRBV20-1|NA|TRBJ1-2|few
TGCAGTGCTAGGCCGTCGCGGAACCAGAGACGATTATATGGCTACACCTTC
CSARPSRNQRRLYGYTF
>TRBV5-4|NA|TRBJ2-7|few
TGTGCCAGCAGCTTGGGACCGATCTACGAGCAGTACTTC
CASSLGPIYEQYF
>TRBV4-2|NA|TRBJ2-3|NA
TGTGCCAGCAGCCACGCCAGGGGCTCTGGCACAGATACGCAGTATTTT
CASSHARGSGTDTQYF
>TRBV24-1|NA|TRBJ2-5|many
TGTGCCACCAGTGATCTGGACAGCCAAGAGACCCAGTACTTC
CATSDLDSQETQYF
>TRBV5-1|NA|TRBJ2-7|few
TGCGCCAGCAGCTTGGGCGAGGCAGGGCGTATGGTCCCCTACGAGCAGTACTTC
CASSLGEAGRMVPYEQYF
>TRBV11-3|NA|TRBJ2-1|many
TGTGCCAGCAGCGCCGAAGCGGGCGGGTCCTACAATGAGCAGTTCTTC
CASSAEAGGSYNEQFF
>TRBV4-1|NA|TRBJ2-7|once
TGCGCCAGCAGCCAAGAGAGGGGGAGCTCCTACGAGCAGTACTTC
CASSQERGSSYEQYF
>TRBV18|TRBD1|TRBJ1-5|NA
TGTGCCAGCTCACCACCGGACAGGGTCGGTCAGCCCCAGCATTTT
CASSPPDRVGQPQHF
>TRBV12-3/TRBV12-4|NA|TRBJ2-2|many
TGTGCCAGCACCCCCCACGGGCCGGGCACCGGGGAGCTGTTTTTT
CASTPHGPGTGELFF
>TRBV6-1|NA|TRBJ1-1|many
TGTGCCAGCAGGACCTCCGCGGTTGAAGCTTTCTTT
CASRTSAVEAFF
>TRBV5-1|NA|TRBJ2-7|NA
TGCGCCAGCAGCTTAGGAGGGAAAATCTACGAGCAGTACTTC
CASSLGGKIYEQYF
>TRBV29-1|NA|TRBJ1-2|many
TGCAGCGTTGAAACTCCAGGATCTTACTATGGCTACACCTTC
CSVETPGSYYGYTF